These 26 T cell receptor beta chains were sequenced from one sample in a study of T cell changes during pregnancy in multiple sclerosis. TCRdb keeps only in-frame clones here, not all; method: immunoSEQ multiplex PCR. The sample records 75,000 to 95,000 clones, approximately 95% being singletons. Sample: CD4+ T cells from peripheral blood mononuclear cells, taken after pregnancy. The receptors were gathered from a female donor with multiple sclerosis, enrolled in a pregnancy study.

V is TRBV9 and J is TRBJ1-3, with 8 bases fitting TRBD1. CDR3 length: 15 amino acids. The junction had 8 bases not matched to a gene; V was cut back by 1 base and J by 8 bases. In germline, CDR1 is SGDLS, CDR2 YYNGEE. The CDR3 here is CASSVRGQGGDTIYF. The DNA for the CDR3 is TGTGCCAGCAGCGTAAGAGGACAGGGCGGAGACACCATATATTTT.

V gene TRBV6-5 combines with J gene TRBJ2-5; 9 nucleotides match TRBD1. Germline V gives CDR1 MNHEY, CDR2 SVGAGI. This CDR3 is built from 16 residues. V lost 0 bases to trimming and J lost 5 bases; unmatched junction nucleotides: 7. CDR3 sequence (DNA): TGTGCCAGCAGTTACTCGAGGGGACAGGGTTTGGAGACCCAGTACTTC. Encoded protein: CASSYSRGQGLETQYF.

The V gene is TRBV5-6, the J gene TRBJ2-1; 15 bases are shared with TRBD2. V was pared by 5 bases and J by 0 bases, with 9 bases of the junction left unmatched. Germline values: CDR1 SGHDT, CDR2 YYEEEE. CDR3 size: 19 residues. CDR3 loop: CASSLTGLAGGVSYNEQFF. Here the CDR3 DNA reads TGTGCCAGCAGTTTAACCGGACTAGCGGGAGGGGTCTCCTACAATGAGCAGTTCTTC.

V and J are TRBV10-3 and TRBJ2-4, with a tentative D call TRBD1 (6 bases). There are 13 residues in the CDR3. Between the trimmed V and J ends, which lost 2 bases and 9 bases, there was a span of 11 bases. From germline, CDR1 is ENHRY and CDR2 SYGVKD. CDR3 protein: CAISEGGDPIQYF. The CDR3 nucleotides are TGTGCCATCAGTGAGGGGGGCGACCCCATTCAGTACTTC.

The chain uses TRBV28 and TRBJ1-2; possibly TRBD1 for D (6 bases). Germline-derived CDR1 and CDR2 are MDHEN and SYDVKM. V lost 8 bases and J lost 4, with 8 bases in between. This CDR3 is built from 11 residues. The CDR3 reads CASLRGYGYTF. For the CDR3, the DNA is TGTGCCAGCCTCAGGGGCTATGGCTACACCTTC.

CDR3 loop: CATRDSSYNSPLHF. The DNA for the CDR3 is TGTGCCACTCGGGACAGCTCCTATAATTCACCCCTCCACTTT. This chain uses TRBV19 with TRBJ1-6, with 7 bases aligning to TRBD1. Germline loops: CDR1 LNHDA, CDR2 SQIVND (reference sequence). Trimming took 10 bases from V and 0 from J; bases not matched to a gene: 3. The CDR3 has 14 residues. The full variable domain, with the rest looked up from reference TRBV19 and TRBJ1-6, is DGGITQSPKYLFRKEGQNVTLSCEQNLNHDAMYWYRQDPGQGLRLIYYSQIVNDFQKGDIAEGYSVSREKKESFPLTVTSAQKNPTAFYLCATRDSSYNSPLHFGNGTRLTVT.

The CDR3 sequence: CASSFELAGLKRTYEQYF. As DNA, the CDR3 is TGTGCCAGCAGTTTCGAGCTAGCGGGCCTAAAACGAACCTACGAGCAGTACTTC. The rearrangement links TRBV28 to TRBJ2-7; TRBD2 aligns across 8 bases. The junction had 15 bases not matched to a gene; V was cut back by 3 bases and J by 2 bases. The CDR3 sequence is 18 residues long. Germline CDR1 reads MDHEN; CDR2 reads SYDVKM. The full variable domain, in which reference TRBV28 and TRBJ2-7 provide the parts outside the CDR3, is DVKVTQSSRYLVKRTGEKVFLECVQDMDHENMFWYRQDPGLGLRLIYFSYDVKMKEKGDIPEGYSVSREKKERFSLILESASTNQTSMYLCASSFELAGLKRTYEQYFGPGTRLTVT.

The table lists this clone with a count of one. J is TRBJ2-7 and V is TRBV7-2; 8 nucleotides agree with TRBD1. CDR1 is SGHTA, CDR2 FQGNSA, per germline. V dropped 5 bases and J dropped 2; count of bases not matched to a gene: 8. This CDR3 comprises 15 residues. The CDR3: CASSEGQGAAYEQYF. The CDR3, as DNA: TGTGCCAGCAGCGAAGGACAGGGCGCCGCCTACGAGCAGTACTTC.

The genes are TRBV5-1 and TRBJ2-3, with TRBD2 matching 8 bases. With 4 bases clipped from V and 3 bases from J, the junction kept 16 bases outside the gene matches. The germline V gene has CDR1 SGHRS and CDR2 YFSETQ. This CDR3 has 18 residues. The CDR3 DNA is TGCGCCAGCAGCACGGGCCCCCGCGGGAGGATTAAGACAGATACGCAGTATTTT. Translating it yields CASSTGPRGRIKTDTQYF. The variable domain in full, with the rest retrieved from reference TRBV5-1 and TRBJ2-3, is KAGVTQTPRYLIKTRGQQVTLSCSPISGHRSVSWYQQTPGQGLQFLFEYFSETQRNKGNFPGRFSGRQFSNSRSEMNVSTLELGDSALYLCASSTGPRGRIKTDTQYFGPGTRLTVL.

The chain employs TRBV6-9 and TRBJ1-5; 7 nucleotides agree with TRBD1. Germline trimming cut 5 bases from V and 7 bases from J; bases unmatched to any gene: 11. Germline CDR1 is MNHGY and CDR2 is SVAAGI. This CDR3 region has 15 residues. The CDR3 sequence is CASSKSRQGYQPQHF. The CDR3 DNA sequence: TGTGCCAGCAGTAAATCCCGACAGGGTTACCAGCCCCAGCATTTT.

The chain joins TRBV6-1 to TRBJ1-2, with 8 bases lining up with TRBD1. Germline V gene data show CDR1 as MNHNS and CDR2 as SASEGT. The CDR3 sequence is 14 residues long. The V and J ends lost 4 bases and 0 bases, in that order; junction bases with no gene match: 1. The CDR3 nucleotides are TGTGCCAGCAGTGGGACAGGGACTAACTATGGCTACACCTTC. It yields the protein CASSGTGTNYGYTF.

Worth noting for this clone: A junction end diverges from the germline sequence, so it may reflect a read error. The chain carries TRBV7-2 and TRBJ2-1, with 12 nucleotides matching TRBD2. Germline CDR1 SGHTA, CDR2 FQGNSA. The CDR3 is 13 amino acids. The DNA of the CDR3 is TGTGCCAGCAGCCTAGCGGGAGGGGGAGAGCAGTTCTTC. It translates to CASSLAGGGEQFF.

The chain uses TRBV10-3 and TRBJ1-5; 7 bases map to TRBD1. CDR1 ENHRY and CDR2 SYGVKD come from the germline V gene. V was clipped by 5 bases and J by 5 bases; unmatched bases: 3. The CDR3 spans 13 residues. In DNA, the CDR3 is TGTGCCATCAGTCGACAGGGCGATCAGCCCCAGCATTTT. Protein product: CAISRQGDQPQHF.

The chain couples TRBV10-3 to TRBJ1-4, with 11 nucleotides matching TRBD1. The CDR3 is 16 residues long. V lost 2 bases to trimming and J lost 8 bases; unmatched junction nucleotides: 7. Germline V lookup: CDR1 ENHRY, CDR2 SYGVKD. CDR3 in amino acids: CAISERTGGGSEKLFF. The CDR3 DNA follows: TGTGCCATCAGTGAGAGGACAGGGGGCGGCTCCGAAAAACTGTTTTTT.

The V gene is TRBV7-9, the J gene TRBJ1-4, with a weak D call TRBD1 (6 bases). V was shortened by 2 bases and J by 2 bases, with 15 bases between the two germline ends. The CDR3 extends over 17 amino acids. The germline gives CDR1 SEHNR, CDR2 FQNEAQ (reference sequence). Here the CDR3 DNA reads TGTGCCAGCAGCTTACTGAAGACGGGACACACTAATGAAAAACTGTTTTTT. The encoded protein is CASSLLKTGHTNEKLFF.

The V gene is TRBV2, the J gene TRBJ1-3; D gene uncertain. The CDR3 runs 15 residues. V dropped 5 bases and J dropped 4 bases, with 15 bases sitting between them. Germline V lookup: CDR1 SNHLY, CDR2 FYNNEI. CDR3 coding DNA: TGTGCCAGCAGTTCCGGGGTATTGTGGGGAAACACCATATATTTT. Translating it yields CASSSGVLWGNTIYF.

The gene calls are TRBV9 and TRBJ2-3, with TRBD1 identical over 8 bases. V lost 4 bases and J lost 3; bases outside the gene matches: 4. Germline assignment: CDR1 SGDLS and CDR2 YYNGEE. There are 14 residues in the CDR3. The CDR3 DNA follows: TGTGCCAGCAGCTTGGACAGGGAGACAGATACGCAGTATTTT. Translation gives CASSLDRETDTQYF.

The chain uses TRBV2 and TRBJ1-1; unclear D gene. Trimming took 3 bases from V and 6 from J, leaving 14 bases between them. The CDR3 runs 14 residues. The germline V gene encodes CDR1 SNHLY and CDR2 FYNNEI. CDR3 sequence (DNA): TGTGCCAGCAGTGAGAGACACGCGAATCCTGAAGCTTTCTTT. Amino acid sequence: CASSERHANPEAFF.

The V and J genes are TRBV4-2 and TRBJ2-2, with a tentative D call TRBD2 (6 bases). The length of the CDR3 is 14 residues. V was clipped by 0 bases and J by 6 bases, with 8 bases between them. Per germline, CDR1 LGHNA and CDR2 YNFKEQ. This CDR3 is CASSQDPGAGELFF. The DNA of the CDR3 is TGTGCCAGCAGCCAAGATCCGGGGGCCGGGGAGCTGTTTTTT.

The CDR3 sequence: CATPRASGREQFF. The CDR3 nucleotides are TGTGCCACCCCCCGAGCTAGCGGGAGGGAGCAGTTCTTC. The rearrangement uses TRBV6-1 and TRBJ2-1; 11 bases match TRBD2. Germline CDR1 MNHNS, CDR2 SASEGT. V lost 10 bases, J lost 10 bases, and 9 bases stayed unmatched. This CDR3 has 13 amino acids.

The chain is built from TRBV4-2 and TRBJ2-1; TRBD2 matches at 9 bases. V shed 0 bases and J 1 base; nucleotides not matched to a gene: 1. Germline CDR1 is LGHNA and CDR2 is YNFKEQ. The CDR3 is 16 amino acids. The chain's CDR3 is CASSQESGRSYNEQFF. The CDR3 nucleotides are TGTGCCAGCAGCCAAGAAAGCGGGAGGTCCTACAATGAGCAGTTCTTC.

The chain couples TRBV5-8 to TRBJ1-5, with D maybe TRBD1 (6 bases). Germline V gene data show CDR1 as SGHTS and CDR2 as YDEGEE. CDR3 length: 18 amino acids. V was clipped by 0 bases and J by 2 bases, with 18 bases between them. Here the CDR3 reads CASSLAVGAAWRNQPQHF. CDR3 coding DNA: TGTGCCAGCAGCTTGGCCGTGGGGGCCGCGTGGCGCAATCAGCCCCAGCATTTT.

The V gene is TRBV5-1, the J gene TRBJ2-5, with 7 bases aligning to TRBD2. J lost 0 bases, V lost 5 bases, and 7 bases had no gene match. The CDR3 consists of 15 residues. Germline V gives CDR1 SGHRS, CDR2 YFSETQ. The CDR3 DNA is TGCGCCAGCAGGGAGCGGGGATCACACCAAGAGACCCAGTACTTC. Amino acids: CASRERGSHQETQYF.

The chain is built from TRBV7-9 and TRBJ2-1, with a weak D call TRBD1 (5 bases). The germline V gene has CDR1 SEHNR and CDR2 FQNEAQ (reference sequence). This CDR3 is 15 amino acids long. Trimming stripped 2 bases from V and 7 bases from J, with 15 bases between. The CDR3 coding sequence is TGTGCCAGCAGCTTATTGTGGGGCGGTGGGAATGAGCAGTTCTTC. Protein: CASSLLWGGGNEQFF.

CDR3 DNA: TGTGCCAGCAGTTACGTCGGGACAGGGAAAGGCTACACCTTC. It specifies CASSYVGTGKGYTF. V is TRBV6-5 and J is TRBJ1-2; 9 nucleotides line up with TRBD1. This CDR3 comprises 14 residues. Losses at the gene ends were 2 bases for V and 8 bases for J; bases not matched to a gene: 6. Germline V gene lookup returns CDR1 MNHEY and CDR2 SVGAGI.

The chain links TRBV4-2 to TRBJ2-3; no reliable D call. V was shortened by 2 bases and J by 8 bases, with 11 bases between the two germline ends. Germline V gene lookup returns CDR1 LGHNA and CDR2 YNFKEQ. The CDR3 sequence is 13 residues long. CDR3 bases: TGTGCCAGCAGCCAAACAGAGATGATTACGCAGTATTTT. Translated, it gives CASSQTEMITQYF.